Presented here are 15 T cell receptor beta chains from one specimen sequenced in a study of blood T cell repertoires in COVID-19. Only in-frame clones appear in the TCRdb table, and some are missing; sequencing was by immunoSEQ multiplex PCR. The repertoire has approximately 260,000 clones, roughly 85% of them found once; the top ten carry approximately 11%. Material for sequencing was peripheral blood. These receptors were taken from a woman in her 70s with acute or convalescent COVID-19.

This chain connects TRBV28 to TRBJ1-5; D is possibly TRBD1 (5 bases). V lost 4 bases, J lost 3 bases, and 13 bases lay in between. This CDR3 spans 15 amino acids. The germline V gene encodes CDR1 MDHEN and CDR2 SYDVKM. In nucleotides, the CDR3 is TGTGCCAGCAGTTCTCCAGACAGATCCAATCAGCCCCAGCATTTT. It yields the protein CASSSPDRSNQPQHF.

This chain uses TRBV19 with TRBJ1-6, with 7 positions matching TRBD1. Germline V gene lookup returns CDR1 LNHDA and CDR2 SQIVND (reference sequence). V dropped 5 bases and J dropped 7; count of bases not matched to a gene: 11. This CDR3 has 16 amino acids. CDR3 amino acids: CASSSFVGTANSPLHF. The CDR3, as DNA: TGTGCCAGTAGTTCTTTCGTCGGGACAGCAAATTCACCCCTCCACTTT.

The chain couples TRBV15 to TRBJ1-1, with 9 nucleotides matching TRBD1. The germline gives CDR1 LNHNV, CDR2 YYDKDF (reference sequence). The length of the CDR3 is 16 residues. Trimming removed 1 base from V and 6 bases from J; junction bases left unmatched: 9. CDR3 nucleotide sequence: TGTGCCACCAGCAGAGGCACAGGGGGCGTACGCCCTGAAGCTTTCTTT. Protein product: CATSRGTGGVRPEAFF.

The chain joins TRBV10-3 to TRBJ1-2, with a possible D match to TRBD1 (5 bases). CDR3 length: 12 amino acids. CDR1 and CDR2 (germline): ENHRY, SYGVKD. Deletions cut 0 bases from V and 7 bases from J, with 6 bases between. The CDR3 region is CAISESGVGYTF. The CDR3 region has the DNA TGTGCCATCAGTGAGTCAGGGGTTGGCTACACCTTC.

The chain recombines TRBV6-6 with TRBJ1-5; D uncertain. V was shortened by 8 bases and J by 2 bases, with 7 bases between the two germline ends. CDR3 size: 12 residues. Germline CDR1 MNHNY, CDR2 SVGAGI (reference sequence). The CDR3 spells CASGSGNQPQHF. The CDR3 bases are TGTGCCAGCGGGAGTGGCAATCAGCCCCAGCATTTT.

This clone occurred a few times. The V gene is TRBV2, the J gene TRBJ2-7; 11 bases are a match to TRBD1. Germline CDR1 SNHLY, CDR2 FYNNEI. The V segment lost 7 bases and the J segment 4 bases; nucleotides outside the gene matches: 9. This CDR3 is built from 15 residues. The CDR3 DNA reads TGTGCCAGCAAGGAAGGGGGGACAGGGGGGTACGAGCAGTACTTC. This gives the protein CASKEGGTGGYEQYF. The full variable domain, its missing parts supplied by reference TRBV2 and TRBJ2-7, is EPEVTQTPSHQVTQMGQEVILRCVPISNHLYFYWYRQILGQKVEFLVSFYNNEISEKSEIFDDQFSVERPDGSNFTLKIRSTKLEDSAMYFCASKEGGTGGYEQYFGPGTRLTVT.

This chain links TRBV18 with TRBJ1-2; D remains ambiguous. Germline CDR1 reads KGHSH; CDR2 reads LQKENI. V was trimmed by 3 bases and J by 7 bases, leaving 12 bases between them. This CDR3 region has 13 residues. This CDR3 reads CASSPRRVGGYTF. For the CDR3, the DNA is TGTGCCAGCTCACCTCGGAGGGTGGGTGGCTACACCTTC.

The rearrangement joins TRBV2 to TRBJ1-1; D call uncertain. The V and J ends lost 3 bases and 5 bases respectively, with 13 bases between them. The CDR3 covers 14 residues. Germline values: CDR1 SNHLY, CDR2 FYNNEI. CDR3: CASSDLTGMTEAFF. The CDR3 coding sequence is TGTGCCAGCAGTGATTTGACGGGGATGACTGAAGCTTTCTTT.

The sample holds one count of this clone. The rearrangement joins TRBV28 to TRBJ2-7, with D perhaps TRBD1 (5 bases). Germline CDR1 is MDHEN and CDR2 is SYDVKM. CDR3 size: 15 residues. The germline V and J ends were trimmed by 1 base and 2 bases, with 12 bases remaining between them. The CDR3 DNA is TGTGCCAGCAGTTTATATGGCAGGGCGCCCTACGAGCAGTACTTC. This translates into CASSLYGRAPYEQYF.

Comments on this clone: At one of its ends the junction is not consistent with the germline gene, which may arise from a read error. The gene calls are TRBV20-1 and TRBJ2-1; 7 positions agree with TRBD1. Per the germline V gene, CDR1 is DFQATT and CDR2 is SNEGSKA (reference sequence). This CDR3 has 10 residues. The CDR3 here is CSARADRVLF. The CDR3 DNA reads TGCAGTGCTAGGGCAGACAGGGTACTCTTC.

The genes are TRBV24-1 and TRBJ2-3; D is perhaps TRBD1 (6 bases). The CDR3 runs to 13 residues. Germline CDR1 KGHDR, CDR2 SFDVKD. Trimming removed 4 bases from V and 6 bases from J, with 10 bases in between. The CDR3 sequence is CATSEGGSDTQYF. CDR3 nucleotide sequence: TGTGCCACCAGTGAAGGGGGAAGTGATACGCAGTATTTT.

The chain employs TRBV29-1 and TRBJ1-4; D might be TRBD1 (5 bases). The CDR3 runs 12 residues. Germline V CDR1 and CDR2: SQVTM, ANQGSEA. V was pared by 4 bases and J by 7 bases, with 10 bases between. The chain's CDR3 is CSVGLGPEKLFF. The CDR3 DNA reads TGCAGCGTTGGGTTGGGGCCTGAAAAACTGTTTTTT.

This clone occurred once. CDR3 DNA sequence: TGTGCCAGCAGCCGACAGGGGCACACCATATATTTT. Its translation is CASSRQGHTIYF. This chain links TRBV6-2 or TRBV6-3 with TRBJ1-3; 8 bases agree with TRBD1. This CDR3 region has 12 residues. The germline CDR1 and CDR2 sequences are MNHEY and SVGEGT. V dropped 6 bases and J dropped 8; count of bases not matched to a gene: 3.

The genes are TRBV2 and TRBJ1-2; 7 positions agree with TRBD1. The CDR3 has 13 amino acids. The V and J ends lost 7 bases and 8 bases, in that order; junction bases with no gene match: 10. Germline V CDR1 and CDR2: SNHLY, FYNNEI. The CDR3 loop reads CASNPTGEEGYTF. For the CDR3, the DNA is TGTGCCAGCAATCCAACAGGGGAAGAAGGCTACACCTTC.

The genes are TRBV5-4 and TRBJ2-1, with D maybe TRBD2 (6 bases). Germline values: CDR1 SGHNT, CDR2 YYREEE (reference sequence). The CDR3 has 16 amino acids. V was trimmed by 4 bases and J by 6 bases, leaving 20 bases between them. The CDR3 DNA sequence: TGTGCCAGCAGCCCCGCCCCCCCCGGGGGATCCAATGAGCAGTTCTTC. Translated, it gives CASSPAPPGGSNEQFF.